Following are 11 T cell receptor beta chains from one sample sequenced in a study of CD8 T cells in ankylosing spondylitis. TCRdb used MiXCR to reprocess the 5' RACE reads, holding one entry per CDR3 protein. The sample shows around 340,000 distinct CDR3 sequences, 20% to 25% of them seen only once. The specimen sequenced was blood, either unsorted or a sorted T cell fraction (not recorded which). Receptors were obtained from a male donor with ankylosing spondylitis or in good health (not recorded which).

This clonotype has just a few counts. The chain joins TRBV2 to TRBJ1-4, with D tentatively TRBD1 (5 bases). Trimming took 6 bases from V and 5 from J, leaving 16 bases between them. Germline CDR1 and CDR2: SNHLY and FYNNEI. CDR3 length equals 15 residues. CDR3 sequence reads: CASSDLRDANEKLFF. CDR3 in DNA: TGTGCCAGCAGCGACCTCCGGGACGCCAATGAAAAACTGTTTTTT.

This clonotype was seen more than once but under ten times. The rearrangement links TRBV20-1 to TRBJ2-7; 8 bases are a match to TRBD1. The germline V gene encodes CDR1 DFQATT and CDR2 SNEGSKA (reference sequence). Trimming took 2 bases from V and 6 from J; bases not matched to a gene: 6. CDR3 length equals 13 residues. CDR3 DNA sequence: TGCAGTGCTAGACCGGACAGGGTTAGCGAGCAGTACTTC. Translating gives CSARPDRVSEQYF.

The chain couples TRBV29-1 to TRBJ1-1, with 9 bases identical to TRBD1. The CDR3 runs to 14 residues. V was pared by 4 bases and J by 4 bases, with 7 bases of the junction left unmatched. CDR1 and CDR2 (germline): SQVTM, ANQGSEA. CDR3: CSVVTGTGRTEAFF. The DNA of the CDR3 is TGCAGCGTTGTAACCGGGACAGGGCGCACTGAAGCTTTCTTT.

The genes are TRBV7-9 and TRBJ2-5; no definite D call. CDR1 is SEHNR and CDR2 is FQNEAQ in the germline V gene (reference sequence). CDR3 length equals 12 residues. V was shortened by 4 bases and J by 9 bases, with 12 bases between the two germline ends. This chain's CDR3 is CASSSITRAQYF. The CDR3 nucleotides are TGTGCCAGCAGCTCGATAACAAGGGCCCAGTACTTC.

This clonotype appeared a few times. This sequence joins TRBV20-1 and TRBJ2-3; no firm D call. Per the germline V gene, CDR1 is DFQATT and CDR2 is SNEGSKA (reference sequence). The V gene lost 0 bases and the J gene lost 2 bases, with 15 bases spanning the gap. This CDR3 contains 16 residues. The CDR3 nucleotides read TGCAGTGCTAGAGAAAACTCAAGGGATGACACAGATACGCAGTATTTT. It codes for CSARENSRDDTDTQYF.

This clonotype occurred many times. The V call is TRBV11-2, the J call TRBJ2-1; D gene unclear. In germline, CDR1 is SGHAT, CDR2 FQNNGV. This CDR3 comprises 14 residues. Trimming removed 3 bases from V and 3 bases from J, with 9 bases in between. CDR3 in amino acids: CASSLVGLYNEQFF. CDR3 sequence (DNA): TGTGCCAGCAGCTTGGTAGGGCTCTACAATGAGCAGTTCTTC.

This clonotype was observed a handful of times. The chain joins TRBV29-1 to TRBJ2-2; D gene unclear. V was shortened by 6 bases and J by 1 base, with 9 bases between the two germline ends. The CDR3 sequence is 13 residues long. CDR1 SQVTM and CDR2 ANQGSEA come from the germline V gene. The CDR3 region is CSVPHQNTGELFF. CDR3 nucleotide sequence: TGCAGCGTCCCACATCAGAACACCGGGGAGCTGTTTTTT.

The V call is TRBV4-2, the J call TRBJ2-5, with 10 nucleotides matching TRBD2. CDR3 length: 17 residues. V lost 4 bases, J lost 4 bases, and 12 bases stayed unmatched. Germline lookup yields CDR1 LGHNA and CDR2 YNFKEQ. The chain's CDR3 is CASSRIDGAGGRETQYF. The CDR3 nucleotides are TGTGCCAGCAGCCGTATCGACGGAGCGGGGGGGCGAGAGACCCAGTACTTC.

This clonotype occurred a few times. The rearrangement links TRBV6-5 to TRBJ1-2; 8 nucleotides line up with TRBD1. This CDR3 region has 15 residues. V lost 0 bases to trimming and J lost 2 bases; unmatched junction nucleotides: 2. Germline V gene data show CDR1 as MNHEY and CDR2 as SVGAGI. This CDR3 reads CASSYSRDRNYGYTF. CDR3 in DNA: TGTGCCAGCAGTTACTCCCGGGACAGGAACTATGGCTACACCTTC.

This clonotype was seen a handful of times. The chain uses TRBV4-1 and TRBJ2-1, with D uncertain. Germline CDR1 and CDR2: MGHRA and YSYEKL. The CDR3 spans 14 residues. The V and J ends lost 1 base and 5 bases respectively, with 9 bases between them. The CDR3 protein is CASSQVGGDNEQFF. In DNA form, the CDR3 reads TGCGCCAGCAGCCAAGTTGGTGGGGACAATGAGCAGTTCTTC.

This clonotype was counted between two and nine times. This sequence joins TRBV11-1 and TRBJ2-1, with 8 bases lining up with TRBD2. Trimming at V came to 1 base and at J to 6 bases, leaving 14 bases not matched to a gene. Germline values: CDR1 SGHAT, CDR2 FQDESV (reference sequence). This CDR3 contains 18 residues. For the CDR3, the DNA is TGTGCCAGCAGCTTAGTTGACCAGGATACGGGAGGGGGCAATGAGCAGTTCTTC. Translated: CASSLVDQDTGGGNEQFF.